The 13 T cell receptor beta chains below were found in one sample sequenced in a study of OX40 agonist ivuxolimab in advanced cancers. Repertoires were generated with immunoSEQ multiplex PCR, while TCRdb's copy carries only in-frame clones and drops some. The sample contains about 77,000 clones, around nine tenths of which appear only once. The material sequenced was CD4+ or CD8+ T cells sorted from blood, taken in a trial of the OX40 agonist ivuxolimab. These receptors all stem from an adult with an advanced solid tumor such as melanoma, head and neck, liver or kidney cancer.

This clone came up once. The chain combines TRBV7-6 with TRBJ2-5; possible D gene TRBD1, 5 bases. The CDR3 sequence is 14 residues long. Germline loops: CDR1 SGHVS, CDR2 FNYEAQ. The V gene lost 0 bases and the J gene lost 4 bases, with 9 bases spanning the gap. The CDR3 DNA is TGTGCCAGCAGCTTAGCGGGCAGGGCAGAGACCCAGTACTTC. Translating gives CASSLAGRAETQYF.

The V and J genes are TRBV18 and TRBJ1-5, with 7 bases identical to TRBD1. The CDR3 is 15 residues long. V lost 3 bases and J lost 3; bases outside the gene matches: 5. The germline V gene has CDR1 KGHSH and CDR2 LQKENI. The DNA for the CDR3 is TGTGCCAGCTCACCCCGGGACAGCTACAATCAGCCCCAGCATTTT. It specifies CASSPRDSYNQPQHF.

The rearrangement links TRBV9 to TRBJ2-6; 7 bases align to TRBD1. CDR3 length equals 15 residues. Germline V gene sequence: CDR1 SGDLS, CDR2 YYNGEE. The V and J ends lost 4 bases and 6 bases, in that order; junction bases with no gene match: 7. Here the CDR3 DNA reads TGTGCCAGCAGCCCCCTTACAGGGGCGGCCAACGTCCTGACTTTC. As protein: CASSPLTGAANVLTF.

The chain is built from TRBV5-6 and TRBJ2-7; TRBD1 or TRBD2 may be the D gene (6 bases each). The V end was cut by 1 base, the J end by 3 bases, with 11 bases between. This CDR3 is built from 14 residues. Per the germline V gene, CDR1 is SGHDT and CDR2 is YYEEEE. CDR3 amino acids: CASSLWGAIYEQYF. The CDR3 DNA reads as TGTGCCAGCAGCTTGTGGGGGGCCATCTACGAGCAGTACTTC.

As concerns this clone: A much larger clone differs from this one at a single base, so this may be a read error. The identical CDR3 is also encoded by other nucleotide sequences in the sample. This sequence joins TRBV7-2 and TRBJ1-2; 8 bases align to TRBD1. This CDR3 has 13 residues. Germline CDR1 and CDR2: SGHTA and FQGNSA. V dropped 4 bases and J dropped 4; count of bases not matched to a gene: 2. CDR3 bases: TGTGCCAGCAGCTCCGGACAGGGCTATGGCTACACCTTC. Its protein is CASSSGQGYGYTF.

This chain links TRBV6-5 with TRBJ1-5; weak D call: TRBD1 (5 bases). The CDR3 loop spans 15 amino acids. Trimming removed 2 bases from V and 0 bases from J, with 8 bases in between. The germline V gene has CDR1 MNHEY and CDR2 SVGAGI. CDR3 nucleotide sequence: TGTGCCAGCAGTTACAGGGGTTATAGCAATCAGCCCCAGCATTTT. Translating gives CASSYRGYSNQPQHF.

This chain uses TRBV6-1 with TRBJ2-2, with D perhaps assigned TRBD1 or TRBD2 (5 bases each). V shed 3 bases and J shed 6 bases, with 17 bases lying between them. CDR3 length equals 16 residues. Per germline, CDR1 MNHNS and CDR2 SASEGT. Written as DNA, the CDR3 is TGTGCCAGCAGTGACGAGGGCATGGGGCTGGCCGGGGAGCTGTTTTTT. Its protein product is CASSDEGMGLAGELFF.

This clone was observed a single time. This rearrangement joins TRBV19 to TRBJ1-5; D not resolved. CDR3 length: 15 residues. Germline V gene sequence: CDR1 LNHDA, CDR2 SQIVND (reference sequence). V was clipped by 1 base and J by 0 bases, with 7 bases between them. CDR3 sequence (DNA): TGTGCCAGTAGTATAGGCCAGACTAGCAATCAGCCCCAGCATTTT. This sequence encodes CASSIGQTSNQPQHF.

The chain recombines TRBV19 with TRBJ1-5, with no clear D. The CDR3 is 14 residues long. Germline V gives CDR1 LNHDA, CDR2 SQIVND (reference sequence). V was cut by 6 bases and J by 0 bases, with 9 bases left in between. The CDR3 DNA follows: TGTGCCAGTAGAACAGTCTATAGCAATCAGCCCCAGCATTTT. This gives the protein CASRTVYSNQPQHF.

The chain carries TRBV11-2 and TRBJ1-4; TRBD1 matches 7 bases. CDR1 SGHAT and CDR2 FQNNGV come from the germline V gene. V trimming: 4 bases; J trimming: 8 bases; junction bases outside the gene matches: 7. There are 14 residues in the CDR3. CDR3 region: CASSSLQGREKLFF. The CDR3 nucleotides are TGTGCCAGCAGCTCTTTACAGGGGAGGGAAAAACTGTTTTTT.

This chain joins TRBV5-1 and TRBJ2-7; D call uncertain. Trimming left V 4 bases short and J 2 bases short, with 13 bases between. The CDR3 consists of 14 residues. The germline gives CDR1 SGHRS, CDR2 YFSETQ. The CDR3 nucleotides read TGCGCCAGCAGCACCCAGGCAGGTGCCTACGAGCAGTACTTC. Protein sequence: CASSTQAGAYEQYF.

The chain employs TRBV6-1 and TRBJ2-3, with 9 bases matching TRBD1. V lost 1 base, J lost 6 bases, and 11 bases stayed unmatched. Germline CDR1 reads MNHNS; CDR2 reads SASEGT. The CDR3 runs to 17 residues. CDR3 DNA sequence: TGTGCCAGCAGTGAAGAAGGATCCGGGACAGGGCTCGATACGCAGTATTTT. Protein sequence: CASSEEGSGTGLDTQYF.

For the CDR3, the DNA is TGTGCCAGCAGCCAATCGACAGGAGCCGGCTCCTACAATGAGCAGTTCTTC. Encoded protein: CASSQSTGAGSYNEQFF. The chain carries TRBV14 and TRBJ2-1, with D possibly TRBD1 on 6 matching bases. V gave up 2 bases and J gave up 0 bases, with 14 bases separating them. This CDR3 is 17 amino acids long. The germline CDR1 and CDR2 sequences are SGHDN and FVKESK.